This is a list of T cell receptor beta chains from one sample in a study of blood T cells in healthy people across ages. TCRdb independently ran MiXCR on the 5' RACE reads; one entry per CDR3 protein. The sample holds 780,000 or so distinct CDR3 sequences, roughly 25% seen once. These sequences were also reported in another study, on T cells of mothers and their children.

The sample was blood. These receptors all stem from a boy between 5 and 17 years old in good health. Each CDR3 is given without its conserved first and last residue.

j_gene	v_gene	CDR3aa
TRBJ2-3	TRBV2	ASKTGQNTDTQY
TRBJ2-7	TRBV4-2	ASSQGGNYEQY
TRBJ2-3	TRBV6-5	ASSYLGADTQY
TRBJ2-2	TRBV20-1	SASSYDRANTGELF
TRBJ2-1	TRBV6-1	ASSDEDGSQFYNEQF
TRBJ2-7	TRBV11-2	ASTLQIGRGEQY
TRBJ2-3	TRBV10-3	AISLGVTDTQY
TRBJ1-2	TRBV10-3	AISVPGQPNYGYT
TRBJ1-1	TRBV2	ASSEWTGANTEAF
TRBJ1-1	TRBV7-2	ASSFGFGGTEAF
TRBJ1-3	TRBV7-6	ASSLNVAGSGNTIY
TRBJ1-3	TRBV29-1	SVSSGNTIY
TRBJ1-4	TRBV6-5	ASSYGNREKLL
TRBJ2-6	TRBV20-1	SASHISGANVLT
TRBJ1-4	TRBV29-1	SVTQGGCTYKGSEWIP
TRBJ2-4	TRBV28	ASSLGKKNIQY
.	TRBV6-5	ASSYAGSAYEQY
TRBJ2-4	TRBV4-3	ASSQDRAAGVNIQY
TRBJ2-1	TRBV4-3	ASSQDQSSYNEQF
TRBJ2-3	TRBV7-2	ASSPGLTTSGRIADTQY
TRBJ1-5	TRBV7-2	ASAFASNQPQH
TRBJ2-5	TRBV7-2	ASSMQGRFQETQY
TRBJ2-1	TRBV29-1	SVCTGGGELSPYNEQF
TRBJ1-1	TRBV3-1	ASSFPGKMNTEAF
.	TRBV2	ASSEGSGGASQTQY
TRBJ2-3	TRBV7-2	ASSVWTQETQY
TRBJ1-2	TRBV28	ASSFSGQGWYGYT
TRBJ2-4	TRBV29-1	SVDGNTAKNIQY
TRBJ1-6	TRBV7-3	ASSAGQGASPLH
TRBJ2-4	TRBV7-2	ASSPDGKSRAKNIQY
TRBJ2-2	TRBV3-1	ASSTLSDTGELF
TRBJ2-2	TRBV7-8	ASSLEAGSWANTGELF
TRBJ2-6	TRBV9	ASGVGGANVLT
TRBJ1-5	TRBV20-1	SALSDRGGQPQH
TRBJ1-2	TRBV29-1	SVEDTQKGIGEGGYT
TRBJ2-7	TRBV7-2	ASSFGDSPYEQY
TRBJ2-5	TRBV2	ASSGFGEETQY
TRBJ1-6	TRBV7-9	ASSFSSGSNSPLH
TRBJ2-4	TRBV7-8	ASSLPTGTKNIQY
.	TRBV20-1	SARDGLAISYEQY
TRBJ1-6	TRBV6-6	ASSVDRDSPLH
TRBJ2-2	TRBV7-3	ASGSGGFTGELF
.	TRBV29-1	SVGRETSEQY
TRBJ2-3	TRBV5-1	ASRTSGGTTDTQY
TRBJ2-5	TRBV29-1	SVEATAKETQY
TRBJ1-1	TRBV2	ASKLTTGNAEAF
TRBJ2-1	TRBV7-9	ASSFPNDRDNEQF
TRBJ2-1	TRBV7-9	ASSPWDSDNEQF
TRBJ1-5	TRBV7-2	ASSSSGTGLLPQH